This record covers a single T cell receptor (beta chain). This clone has a count of ten or more. Its binding antigen is unknown. No clone much larger than this one lies a single base away; base qualities are absent. Before undergoing thyroid surgery, none of the patients had been given any kind of treatment. Using T-cell receptor beta sequencing, the researchers looked back retrospectively at clinical samples from patients, gathered between about 2011 and 2019. This record comes from a study of metastatic and nonmetastatic thyroid tumors (dated by TCRdb to the early 2020s). The study in broad terms: Repertoires from peripheral blood and from tumor or nodule tissue samples of malignant and benign thyroid patients were compared.

CDR1 and CDR2, looked up from the germline V gene, are MDHEN and SYDVKM. The CDR3 contains 15 residues, cysteine and phenylalanine counted. The retained sequence is limited to the CDR3, 45 bases, with the frame set at the first base. Clipping removes 5 bases from V and 2 bases from J, with 6 as the unmatched junction base count. The library was made by PCR. These reads were obtained on an Illumina HiSeq 4000. High-throughput sequencing was used to profile the CDR3 region of the TCR beta-chain in every patient. The published analysis was carried out like this. CDR3 differences across clinicopathological groups were used to build a classifier for discriminating distant-metastatic papillary thyroid cancer patients. Repertoire diversity was assessed with the Shannon index, and tumor-blood repertoire similarity with the Morisita-Horn index. Through fastp at Q25 and MiXCR, TCRdb rebuilt clones from the public reads, retaining in-frame beta chains. It is TCRdb's table, rather than the study itself, that gives the V and J calls and clone size. The sample table holds some 10,000 clones, of which more than 25% were seen once. The ten biggest clones cover about 16% of the sample.

The paper as a whole reports these results and caveats: In both blood and tumor samples, TCR beta diversity was reported to be significantly higher in malignant tumors than in benign nodules.

This receptor was taken from a female donor with papillary thyroid cancer or a benign thyroid nodule (not recorded which). Some clones in this sample may be carry-over from other donors' samples. This chain is built from TRBV28 and TRBJ1-5, with 7 central nucleotides matching TRBD1. The specimen sequenced was tumor tissue. Read as DNA, the sequence is TGTGCCAGCAGTGACAGGGTAGGTGGCAATCAGCCCCAGCATTTT. It translates as CASSDRVGGNQPQHF.